The 25 T cell receptor beta chains below all came from one sample that was sequenced in a study of shared clonotypes between healthy human individuals. Assay used: immunoSEQ multiplex PCR; TCRdb lists only in-frame clones, some missing. Of 98,000 or so clones detected, approximately 70% appear once; the ten largest clones hold more than 20%. The source material was memory CD8+ T cells sorted from blood. Subset here: CD45RO+ cells pooled with CCR7-negative TemRA cells. The receptors here all came from a woman aged 25-40 years in good health.

V is TRBV5-1 and J is TRBJ1-5; possible D gene TRBD1, 6 bases. Per the germline V gene, CDR1 is SGHRS and CDR2 is YFSETQ. Trimming pared 9 bases from V and 3 bases from J, leaving 22 bases between. CDR3 length equals 16 residues. The CDR3 spells CANVPPHRVNNQPQHF. The CDR3 nucleotides read TGCGCCAACGTGCCCCCCCACAGGGTTAACAATCAGCCCCAGCATTTT.

The genes are TRBV13 and TRBJ1-4; no definite D call. Germline lookup yields CDR1 PRHDT and CDR2 FYEKMQ (reference sequence). This CDR3 contains 16 residues. The V and J ends lost 3 bases and 4 bases respectively, with 15 bases between them. The CDR3 DNA follows: TGTGCCAGCAGCTTTCGAGAAGATGGCCATAATGAAAAACTGTTTTTT. Protein sequence: CASSFREDGHNEKLFF.

The chain links TRBV28 to TRBJ1-1, with D tentatively TRBD1 (5 bases). Trimming pared 6 bases from V and 1 base from J, leaving 18 bases between. Germline CDR1 MDHEN, CDR2 SYDVKM. The CDR3 totals 16 residues. DNA of the CDR3: TGTGCCAGCAGCTCATATCCGGGACGCCCGAACACTGAAGCTTTCTTT. Protein: CASSSYPGRPNTEAFF.

This clone appeared once. The V call is TRBV27, the J call TRBJ1-1; TRBD1 matches 8 bases. Germline V CDR1 and CDR2: MNHEY, SMNVEV (reference sequence). Losses at the gene ends were 6 bases for V and 4 bases for J; bases not matched to a gene: 4. CDR3 length: 13 amino acids. In nucleotides, the CDR3 is TGTGCCAGCAGGACCAGGGGGCTCACTGAAGCTTTCTTT. This codes for CASRTRGLTEAFF.

CDR3 amino acids: CASSPKTSGRGDEQYF. For the CDR3, the DNA is TGTGCCAGCAGCCCAAAGACTAGCGGGAGAGGTGACGAGCAGTACTTC. This rearrangement joins TRBV7-9 to TRBJ2-7, with 12 nucleotides matching TRBD2. CDR3 length equals 16 residues. V shed 5 bases and J 5 bases; nucleotides not matched to a gene: 10. Germline CDR1 SEHNR, CDR2 FQNEAQ (reference sequence).

The rearrangement uses TRBV10-3 and TRBJ2-2; TRBD2 might be the D (5 bases). Trimming removed 4 bases at V and 1 base at J, with 10 bases between. Per the germline V gene, CDR1 is ENHRY and CDR2 is SYGVKD. The CDR3 runs 15 residues. The CDR3 here is CAISGFGVNTGELFF. The CDR3 nucleotides are TGTGCCATCAGTGGCTTCGGGGTGAACACCGGGGAGCTGTTTTTT.

The chain recombines TRBV6-6 with TRBJ2-2, with D possibly TRBD1 on 6 matching bases. From germline, CDR1 is MNHNY and CDR2 SVGAGI (reference sequence). The CDR3 extends over 13 amino acids. The ends were cut back, 5 bases at V and 5 bases at J, with 9 bases in the middle. The CDR3 sequence is CASSPGVTGELFF. For the CDR3, the DNA is TGTGCCAGCAGTCCAGGGGTTACCGGGGAGCTGTTTTTT.

This clone has just a few counts. This sequence joins TRBV28 and TRBJ1-4; 9 bases are a match to TRBD1. J was trimmed by 8 bases and V by 6 bases; bases with no gene match: 10. Germline V gives CDR1 MDHEN, CDR2 SYDVKM. This CDR3 has 15 amino acids. The CDR3 sequence: CASSLTGGEVEKLFF. The CDR3, as DNA: TGTGCCAGCAGCCTTACAGGGGGCGAAGTGGAAAAACTGTTTTTT.

This clone was observed a few times. V and J are TRBV25-1 and TRBJ2-3; 12 bases are a match to TRBD2. The V segment lost 5 bases and the J segment 2 bases; nucleotides outside the gene matches: 2. The CDR3 is made up of 15 amino acids. Germline CDR1 and CDR2: MGHDK and SYGVNS. CDR3 region: CASSWTSGDTDTQYF. The CDR3 region has the DNA TGTGCCAGCAGTTGGACTAGCGGGGACACAGATACGCAGTATTTT.

This chain joins TRBV6-6 and TRBJ2-7; 7 bases are a match to TRBD1. Germline V gene sequence: CDR1 MNHNY, CDR2 SVGAGI (reference sequence). Trimming removed 9 bases from V and 6 bases from J; junction bases left unmatched: 11. This CDR3 is 13 amino acids long. CDR3 DNA sequence: TGTGCCAGTAAGGGGGCCTCGGGTGCCGAGCAGTACTTC. Its translation: CASKGASGAEQYF.

The V call is TRBV27, the J call TRBJ2-1, with 9 bases lining up with TRBD2. The CDR3 runs to 13 residues. Trimming at V came to 6 bases and at J to 5 bases, leaving 2 bases not matched to a gene. Germline values: CDR1 MNHEY, CDR2 SMNVEV (reference sequence). This chain's CDR3 is CASSRLADNEQFF. The CDR3 nucleotides are TGTGCCAGCAGCCGACTAGCGGACAATGAGCAGTTCTTC.

V and J are TRBV10-3 and TRBJ2-7; D may be TRBD2 (6 bases). CDR3 size: 15 residues. V lost 4 bases and J 0 bases, leaving 13 bases between the germline ends. Germline V gives CDR1 ENHRY, CDR2 SYGVKD. In DNA, the CDR3 is TGTGCCATCAGTGGGGACTGGCCCGGCTCCTACGAGCAGTACTTC. Its protein product is CAISGDWPGSYEQYF.

The CDR3 region has the DNA TGTGCCAGCAGCCCAGGGGGGGCCTACAATGAGCAGTTCTTC. Translation: CASSPGGAYNEQFF. This chain joins TRBV5-6 and TRBJ2-1; D might be TRBD1 or TRBD2, each matching 7 bases. Trimming cost V 4 bases and J 2 bases, with 10 bases left between them. Germline V gene sequence: CDR1 SGHDT, CDR2 YYEEEE. The CDR3 is made up of 14 amino acids.

This clone is deemed medium-sized. The chain joins TRBV6-4 to TRBJ2-3; 9 positions agree with TRBD2. The CDR3 has 14 residues. The V segment lost 4 bases and the J segment 2 bases; nucleotides outside the gene matches: 1. Germline V gives CDR1 MRHNA, CDR2 SNTAGT. Written as DNA, the CDR3 is TGTGCCAGCAGTGGGACTAGCGCCACAGATACGCAGTATTTT. Translating gives CASSGTSATDTQYF.

The chain carries TRBV5-1 and TRBJ2-2, with 9 bases matching TRBD1. The germline CDR1 and CDR2 sequences are SGHRS and YFSETQ. CDR3 length: 15 amino acids. V lost 0 bases and J lost 8; bases outside the gene matches: 5. CDR3 in DNA: TGCGCCAGCAGCTTGGGGGACAGGGATTCTGGGGAGCTGTTTTTT. This encodes CASSLGDRDSGELFF.

The V gene is TRBV19, the J gene TRBJ2-1; 8 positions match TRBD2. CDR1 is LNHDA and CDR2 is SQIVND in the germline V gene (reference sequence). V lost 5 bases, J lost 7 bases, and 1 base stayed unmatched. The CDR3 has 12 amino acids. The chain's CDR3 is CASSQRGNEQFF. For the CDR3, the DNA is TGTGCCAGTAGTCAGCGGGGGAATGAGCAGTTCTTC. The variable domain in full, with the rest retrieved from reference TRBV19 and TRBJ2-1, is DGGITQSPKYLFRKEGQNVTLSCEQNLNHDAMYWYRQDPGQGLRLIYYSQIVNDFQKGDIAEGYSVSREKKESFPLTVTSAQKNPTAFYLCASSQRGNEQFFGPGTRLTVL.

The chain is built from TRBV11-2 and TRBJ2-3; 7 bases align to TRBD2. V was clipped by 3 bases and J by 3 bases; unmatched bases: 0. In germline, CDR1 is SGHAT, CDR2 FQNNGV. CDR3 length equals 13 residues. The CDR3 region is CASSFGGTDTQYF. For the CDR3, the DNA is TGTGCCAGCAGCTTCGGGGGGACAGATACGCAGTATTTT.

This chain connects TRBV9 to TRBJ2-7; 13 nucleotides line up with TRBD2. The CDR3 is 18 residues long. J gave up 7 bases and V 2 bases, and 15 bases lay outside the gene matches. The V gene's germline CDR1 is SGDLS and CDR2 YYNGEE. CDR3 DNA: TGTGCCAGCAGCGTCGGGACAGCCGGACTAGCGGGAGTCGGGGAGCAGTACTTC. This codes for CASSVGTAGLAGVGEQYF.

This clone was found a few times. This chain joins TRBV27 and TRBJ2-5; D is unresolved. The closer fit of TRBJ2-7 to the DNA end suggests the J call may be wrong. This CDR3 has 13 residues. Germline assignment: CDR1 MNHEY and CDR2 SMNVEV (reference sequence). CDR3 nucleotide sequence: TGTGCCAGCAGCAAACGGAGCTATTACGAGCAGTACTTC. Its translation: CASSKRSYYEQYF.

The rearrangement links TRBV27 to TRBJ1-2, with D tentatively TRBD1 (5 bases). The CDR3 consists of 13 residues. Germline V CDR1 and CDR2: MNHEY, SMNVEV (reference sequence). V was shortened by 5 bases and J by 7 bases, with 14 bases between the two germline ends. The CDR3, as DNA: TGTGCCAGCAGTGCGGGGGAAGTCGGTGGCTACACCTTC. This encodes CASSAGEVGGYTF.

For the CDR3, the DNA is TGCGCCAGCAGCCAACTCACAGGGGTCTACGAGCAGTACTTC. This translates into CASSQLTGVYEQYF. The chain has TRBV4-1 and TRBJ2-7, with 7 positions matching TRBD1. CDR1 is MGHRA, CDR2 YSYEKL, per germline. With 2 bases clipped from V and 3 bases from J, the junction kept 4 bases outside the gene matches. The CDR3 contains 14 residues.

This clone was seen at least ten times. The V gene is TRBV6-4, the J gene TRBJ2-7; 9 nucleotides match TRBD1. Germline values: CDR1 MRHNA, CDR2 SNTAGT. The CDR3 has 15 residues. With V trimmed by 3 bases and J by 4 bases, 7 bases remained unmatched. CDR3 amino acids: CASSEQGASSYEQYF. DNA for the CDR3: TGTGCCAGCAGTGAACAGGGGGCCAGCTCTTACGAGCAGTACTTC.

The chain employs TRBV10-3 and TRBJ2-1; unclear D gene. This CDR3 is built from 14 residues. Per germline, CDR1 ENHRY and CDR2 SYGVKD. V dropped 8 bases and J dropped 2 bases, with 13 bases sitting between them. The CDR3 coding sequence is TGTGCCATCGGGCAGGATAGTACCTACAATGAGCAGTTCTTC. This encodes CAIGQDSTYNEQFF.

About this clone: A far more abundant clone sits one base away, making this likely a read error. The gene calls are TRBV29-1 and TRBJ2-2; 8 bases agree with TRBD1. The CDR3 loop spans 15 amino acids. The V segment lost 4 bases and the J segment 7 bases; nucleotides outside the gene matches: 11. Germline assignment: CDR1 SQVTM and CDR2 ANQGSEA. Here the CDR3 reads CSVGAQGAESGELFF. CDR3 coding DNA: TGCAGCGTTGGGGCGCAGGGGGCGGAGAGCGGGGAGCTGTTTTTT.

V and J are TRBV18 and TRBJ2-5; D uncertain. Deletions cut 4 bases from V and 4 bases from J, with 13 bases between. The germline V gene encodes CDR1 KGHSH and CDR2 LQKENI. The CDR3 is 14 amino acids. The CDR3 region has the DNA TGTGCCAGCTCACTACAAACCACACTAGAGACCCAGTACTTC. Translating gives CASSLQTTLETQYF.